The clone carrying this T cell receptor (beta chain) appeared many times. Its antigen remains unidentified. The data derive from a study of human T cells and chemical hapten exposure. Turning to the study itself: Patch tests applied 0.01% DPC to the upper back, read at 6 days. Study conclusions and caveats: Relative to controls, expanded TCRs formed significantly more large CDR3 similarity clusters.

TCRdb independently ran MiXCR on the RACE reads; one entry per CDR3 protein. The repertoire holds roughly 84,000 distinct CDR3 sequences, about 10% seen once, with roughly 3.7% in the top ten. Stated time point: patch test 3, about 24 weeks after DPC sensitization. Treatment of the sample: therapeutic diphenylcyclopropenone sensitization with weekly scalp DPC. V was cut by 8 bases and J by 0 bases, with 12 bases left in between. The CDR3 consists of 13 residues. Per the germline V gene, CDR1 is SQVTM and CDR2 is ANQGSEA. The sample was whole blood, taken in connection with sensitization to the hapten diphenylcyclopropenone (DPC). The chain links TRBV29-1 to TRBJ2-3; TRBD2 might be the D (6 bases). This clonotype originated in a woman in her forties or fifties with alopecia areata. Some clones in this sample may be carry-over from other donors' samples. In DNA, the CDR3 is TGCAGCTCCCTAGCGAGGAGCACAGATACGCAGTATTTT. As protein: CSSLARSTDTQYF.